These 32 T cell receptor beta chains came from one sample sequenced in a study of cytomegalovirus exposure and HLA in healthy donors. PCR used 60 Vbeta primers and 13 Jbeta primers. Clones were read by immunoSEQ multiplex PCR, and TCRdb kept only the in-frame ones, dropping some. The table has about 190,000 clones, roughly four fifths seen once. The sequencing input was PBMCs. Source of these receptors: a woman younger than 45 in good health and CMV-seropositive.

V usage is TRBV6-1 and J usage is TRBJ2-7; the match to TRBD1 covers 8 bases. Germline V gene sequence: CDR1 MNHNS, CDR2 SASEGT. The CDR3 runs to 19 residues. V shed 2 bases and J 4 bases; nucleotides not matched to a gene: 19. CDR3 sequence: CASSEPRHRGDGPRYEQYF. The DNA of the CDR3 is TGTGCCAGCAGTGAACCCCGGCACAGGGGGGACGGGCCTAGATACGAGCAGTACTTC.

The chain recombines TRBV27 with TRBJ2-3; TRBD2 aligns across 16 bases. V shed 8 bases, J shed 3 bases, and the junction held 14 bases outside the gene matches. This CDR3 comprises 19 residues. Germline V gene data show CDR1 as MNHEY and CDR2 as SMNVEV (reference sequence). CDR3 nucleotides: TGTGCCAGCCTTACCCGCGGGACTAGCGGGAGGGGAGGGACAGATACGCAGTATTTT. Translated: CASLTRGTSGRGGTDTQYF.

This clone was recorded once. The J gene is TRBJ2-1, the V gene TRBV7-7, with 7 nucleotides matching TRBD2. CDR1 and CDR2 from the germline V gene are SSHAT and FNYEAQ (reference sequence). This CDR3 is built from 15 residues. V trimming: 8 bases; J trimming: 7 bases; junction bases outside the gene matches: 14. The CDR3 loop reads CASSVGGGPENEQFF. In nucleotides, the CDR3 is TGTGCCAGCTCGGTTGGCGGGGGACCCGAAAATGAGCAGTTCTTC.

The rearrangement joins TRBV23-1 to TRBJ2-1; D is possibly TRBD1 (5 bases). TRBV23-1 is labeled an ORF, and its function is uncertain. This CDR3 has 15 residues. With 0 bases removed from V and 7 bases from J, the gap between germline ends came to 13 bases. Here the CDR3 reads CASSQSEQGWNEQFF. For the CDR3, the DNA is TGCGCCAGCAGTCAATCCGAGCAGGGTTGGAATGAGCAGTTCTTC.

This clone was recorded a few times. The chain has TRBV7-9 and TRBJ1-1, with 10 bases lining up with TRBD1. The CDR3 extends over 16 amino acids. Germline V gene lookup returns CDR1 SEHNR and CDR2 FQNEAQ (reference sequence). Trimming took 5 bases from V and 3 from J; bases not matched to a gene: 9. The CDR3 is CASSQPRTGGDTEAFF. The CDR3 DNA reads TGTGCCAGCAGCCAACCTCGGACAGGGGGGGACACTGAAGCTTTCTTT.

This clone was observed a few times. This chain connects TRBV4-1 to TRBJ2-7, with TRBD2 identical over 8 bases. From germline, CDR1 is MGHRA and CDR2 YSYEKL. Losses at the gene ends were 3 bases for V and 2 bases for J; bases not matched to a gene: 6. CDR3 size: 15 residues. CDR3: CASSQPTSEAYEQYF. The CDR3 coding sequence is TGCGCCAGCAGCCAGCCGACTAGCGAGGCCTACGAGCAGTACTTC.

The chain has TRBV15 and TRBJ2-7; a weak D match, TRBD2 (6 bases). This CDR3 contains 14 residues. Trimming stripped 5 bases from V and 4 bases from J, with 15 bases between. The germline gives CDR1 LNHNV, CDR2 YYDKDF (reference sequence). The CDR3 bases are TGTGCCACCAGCGTTACGGGGGTTCTATACGAGCAGTACTTC. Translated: CATSVTGVLYEQYF.

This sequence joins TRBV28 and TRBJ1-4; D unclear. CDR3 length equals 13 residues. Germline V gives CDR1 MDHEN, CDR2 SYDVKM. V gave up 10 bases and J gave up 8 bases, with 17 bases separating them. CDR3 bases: TGTGCCACCCGAGACACCTTTAGGGAAAAACTGTTTTTT. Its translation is CATRDTFREKLFF. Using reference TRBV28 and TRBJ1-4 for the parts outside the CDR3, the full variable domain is DVKVTQSSRYLVKRTGEKVFLECVQDMDHENMFWYRQDPGLGLRLIYFSYDVKMKEKGDIPEGYSVSREKKERFSLILESASTNQTSMYLCATRDTFREKLFFGSGTQLSVL.

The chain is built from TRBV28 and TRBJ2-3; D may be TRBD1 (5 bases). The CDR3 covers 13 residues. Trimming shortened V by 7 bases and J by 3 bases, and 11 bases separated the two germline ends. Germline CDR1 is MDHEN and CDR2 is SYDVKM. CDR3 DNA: TGTGCCAGCATTCACAGGCCGACAGATACGCAGTATTTT. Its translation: CASIHRPTDTQYF.

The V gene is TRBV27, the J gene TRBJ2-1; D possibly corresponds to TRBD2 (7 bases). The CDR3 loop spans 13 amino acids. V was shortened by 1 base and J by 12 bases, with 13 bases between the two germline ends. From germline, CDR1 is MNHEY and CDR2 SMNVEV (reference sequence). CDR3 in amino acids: CASSLLGGGGQFF. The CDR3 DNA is TGTGCCAGCAGTTTATTGGGGGGAGGGGGGCAGTTCTTC.

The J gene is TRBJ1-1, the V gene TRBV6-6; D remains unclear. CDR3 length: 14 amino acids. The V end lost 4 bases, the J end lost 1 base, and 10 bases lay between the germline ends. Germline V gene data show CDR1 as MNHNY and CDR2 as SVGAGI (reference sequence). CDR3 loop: CASSSSPGNTEAFF. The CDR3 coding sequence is TGTGCCAGCAGTTCGTCGCCGGGGAACACTGAAGCTTTCTTT.

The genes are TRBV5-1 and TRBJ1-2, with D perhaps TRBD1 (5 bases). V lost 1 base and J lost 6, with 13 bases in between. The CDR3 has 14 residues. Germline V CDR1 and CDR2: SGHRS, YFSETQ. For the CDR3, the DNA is TGCGCCAGCAGCTTGACGGGGGATAAAAATGGCTACACCTTC. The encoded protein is CASSLTGDKNGYTF.

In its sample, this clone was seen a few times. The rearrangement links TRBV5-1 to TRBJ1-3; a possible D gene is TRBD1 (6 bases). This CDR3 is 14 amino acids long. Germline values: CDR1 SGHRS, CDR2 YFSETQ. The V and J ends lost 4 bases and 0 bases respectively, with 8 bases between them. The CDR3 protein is CASSPGASGNTIYF. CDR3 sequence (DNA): TGCGCCAGCAGCCCAGGGGCCTCTGGAAACACCATATATTTT.

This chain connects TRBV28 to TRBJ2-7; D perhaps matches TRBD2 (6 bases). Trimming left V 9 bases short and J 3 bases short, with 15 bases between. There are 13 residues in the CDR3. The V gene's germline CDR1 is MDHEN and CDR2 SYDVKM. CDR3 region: CASLSAGLYEQYF. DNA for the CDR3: TGTGCCAGTCTATCGGCGGGGCTCTACGAGCAGTACTTC.

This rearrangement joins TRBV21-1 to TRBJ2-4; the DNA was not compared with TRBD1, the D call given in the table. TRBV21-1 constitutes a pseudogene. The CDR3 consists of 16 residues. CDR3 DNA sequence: TGTGCCAGCAGCAATCTCCTGGGGGACATGGGAAACATTCAGTACTTC. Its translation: CASSNLLGDMGNIQYF.

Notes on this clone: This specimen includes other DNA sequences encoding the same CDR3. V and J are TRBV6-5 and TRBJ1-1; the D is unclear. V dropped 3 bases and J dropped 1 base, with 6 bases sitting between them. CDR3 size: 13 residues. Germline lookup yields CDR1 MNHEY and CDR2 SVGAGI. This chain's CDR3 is CASSYAGNTEAFF. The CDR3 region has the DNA TGTGCCAGCAGTTATGCAGGGAACACTGAAGCTTTCTTT.

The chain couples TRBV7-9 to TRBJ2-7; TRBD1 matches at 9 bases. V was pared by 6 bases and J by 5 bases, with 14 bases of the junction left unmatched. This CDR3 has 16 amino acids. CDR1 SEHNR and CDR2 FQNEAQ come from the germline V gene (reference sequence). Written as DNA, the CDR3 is TGTGCCAGCAGTCCCGGGGACAGGGTTTCTAAGGACGAGCAGTACTTC. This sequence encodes CASSPGDRVSKDEQYF.

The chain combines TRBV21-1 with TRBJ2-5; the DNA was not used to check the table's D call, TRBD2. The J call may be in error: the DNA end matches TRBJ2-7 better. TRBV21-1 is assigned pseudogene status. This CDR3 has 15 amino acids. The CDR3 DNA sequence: TGTGCCAGCAGCAACTTAGGACTAGTGGATCACGAGCAGTACTTC. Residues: CASSNLGLVDHEQYF.

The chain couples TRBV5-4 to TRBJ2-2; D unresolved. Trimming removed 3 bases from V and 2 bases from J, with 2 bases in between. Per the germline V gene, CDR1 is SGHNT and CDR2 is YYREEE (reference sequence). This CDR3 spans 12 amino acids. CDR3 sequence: CASSSNTGELFF. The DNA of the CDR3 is TGTGCCAGCAGCTCAAACACCGGGGAGCTGTTTTTT.

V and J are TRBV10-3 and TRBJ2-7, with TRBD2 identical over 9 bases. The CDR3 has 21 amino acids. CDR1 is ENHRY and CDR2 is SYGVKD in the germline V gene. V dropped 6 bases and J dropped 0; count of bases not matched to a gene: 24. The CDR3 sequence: CAISSIDKLAGGSLSSYEQYF. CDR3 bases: TGTGCCATCAGCTCCATTGATAAACTAGCGGGTGGGAGTCTGAGCTCCTACGAGCAGTACTTC.

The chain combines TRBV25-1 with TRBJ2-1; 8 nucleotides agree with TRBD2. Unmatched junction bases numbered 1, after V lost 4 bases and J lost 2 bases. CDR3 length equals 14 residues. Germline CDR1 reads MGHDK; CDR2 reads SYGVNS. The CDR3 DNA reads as TGTGCCAGCAGTGGGGGACTAGCCTACAATGAGCAGTTCTTC. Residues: CASSGGLAYNEQFF.

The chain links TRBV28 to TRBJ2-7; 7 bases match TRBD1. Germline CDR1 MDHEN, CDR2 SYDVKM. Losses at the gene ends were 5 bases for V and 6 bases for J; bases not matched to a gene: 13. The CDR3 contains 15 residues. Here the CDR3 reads CASSPQGQWLSEQYF. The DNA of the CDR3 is TGTGCCAGCAGTCCACAGGGACAGTGGTTAAGCGAGCAGTACTTC.

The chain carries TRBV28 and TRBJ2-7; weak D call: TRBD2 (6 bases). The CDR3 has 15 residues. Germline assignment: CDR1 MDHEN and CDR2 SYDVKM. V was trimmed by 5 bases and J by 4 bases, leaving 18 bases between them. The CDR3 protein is CASSPQGGLLYEQYF. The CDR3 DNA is TGTGCCAGCAGTCCTCAGGGAGGACTCCTTTACGAGCAGTACTTC. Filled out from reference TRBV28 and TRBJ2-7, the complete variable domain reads DVKVTQSSRYLVKRTGEKVFLECVQDMDHENMFWYRQDPGLGLRLIYFSYDVKMKEKGDIPEGYSVSREKKERFSLILESASTNQTSMYLCASSPQGGLLYEQYFGPGTRLTVT.

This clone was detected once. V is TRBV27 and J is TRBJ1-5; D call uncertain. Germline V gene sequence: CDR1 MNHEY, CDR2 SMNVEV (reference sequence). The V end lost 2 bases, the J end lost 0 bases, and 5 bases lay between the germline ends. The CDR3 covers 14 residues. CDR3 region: CASSLPGSNQPQHF. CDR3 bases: TGTGCCAGCAGTTTACCAGGTAGCAATCAGCCCCAGCATTTT.

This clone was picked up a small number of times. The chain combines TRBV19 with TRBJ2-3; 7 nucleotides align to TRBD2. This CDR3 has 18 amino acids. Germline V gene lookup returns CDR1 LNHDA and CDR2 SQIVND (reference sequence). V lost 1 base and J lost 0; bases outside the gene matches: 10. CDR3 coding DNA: TGTGCCAGTAGTATAGTTTGGGCGCGGGAGTCTAGCACAGATACGCAGTATTTT. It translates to CASSIVWARESSTDTQYF.

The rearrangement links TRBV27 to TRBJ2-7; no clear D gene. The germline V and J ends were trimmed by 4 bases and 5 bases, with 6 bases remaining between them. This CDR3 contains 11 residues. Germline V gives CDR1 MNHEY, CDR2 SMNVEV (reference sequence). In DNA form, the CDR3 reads TGTGCCAGCAGTTGGCAGGACGAGCAGTACTTC. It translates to CASSWQDEQYF.

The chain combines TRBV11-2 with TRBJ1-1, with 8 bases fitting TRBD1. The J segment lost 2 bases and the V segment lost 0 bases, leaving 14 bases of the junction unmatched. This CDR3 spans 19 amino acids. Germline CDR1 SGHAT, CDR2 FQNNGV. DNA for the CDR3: TGTGCCAGCAGCTTAGATTCGGTATATAGGGCAGGGGGCAACACTGAAGCTTTCTTT. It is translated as CASSLDSVYRAGGNTEAFF.

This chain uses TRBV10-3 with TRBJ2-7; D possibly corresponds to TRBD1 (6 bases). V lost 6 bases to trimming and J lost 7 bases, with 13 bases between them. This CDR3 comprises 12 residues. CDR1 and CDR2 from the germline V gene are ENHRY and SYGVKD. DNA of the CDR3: TGTGCCATCAGAGGACAGCTTTGGGAGCAGTACTTC. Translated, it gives CAIRGQLWEQYF.

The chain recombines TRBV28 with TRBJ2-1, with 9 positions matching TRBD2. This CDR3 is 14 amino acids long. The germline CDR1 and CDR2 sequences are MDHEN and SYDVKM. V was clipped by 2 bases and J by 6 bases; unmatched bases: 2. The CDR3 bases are TGTGCCAGCAGTTTACGGCGGGAGGGCAATGAGCAGTTCTTC. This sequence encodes CASSLRREGNEQFF. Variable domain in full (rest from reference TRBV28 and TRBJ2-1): DVKVTQSSRYLVKRTGEKVFLECVQDMDHENMFWYRQDPGLGLRLIYFSYDVKMKEKGDIPEGYSVSREKKERFSLILESASTNQTSMYLCASSLRREGNEQFFGPGTRLTVL.

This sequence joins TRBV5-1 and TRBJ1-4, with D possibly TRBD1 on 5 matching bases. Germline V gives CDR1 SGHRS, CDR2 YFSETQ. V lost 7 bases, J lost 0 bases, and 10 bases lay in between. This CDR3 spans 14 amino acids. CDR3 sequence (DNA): TGCGCCAGCTCCGGGACTCCAACTAATGAAAAACTGTTTTTT. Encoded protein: CASSGTPTNEKLFF.

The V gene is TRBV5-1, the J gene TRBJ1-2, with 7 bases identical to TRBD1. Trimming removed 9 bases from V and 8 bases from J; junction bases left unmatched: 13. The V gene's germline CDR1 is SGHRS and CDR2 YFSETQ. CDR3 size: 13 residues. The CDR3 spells CATRKGADGGYTF. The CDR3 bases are TGCGCCACCCGAAAGGGGGCCGACGGCGGCTACACCTTC. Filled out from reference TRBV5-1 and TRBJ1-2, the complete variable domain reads KAGVTQTPRYLIKTRGQQVTLSCSPISGHRSVSWYQQTPGQGLQFLFEYFSETQRNKGNFPGRFSGRQFSNSRSEMNVSTLELGDSALYLCATRKGADGGYTFGSGTRLTVV.

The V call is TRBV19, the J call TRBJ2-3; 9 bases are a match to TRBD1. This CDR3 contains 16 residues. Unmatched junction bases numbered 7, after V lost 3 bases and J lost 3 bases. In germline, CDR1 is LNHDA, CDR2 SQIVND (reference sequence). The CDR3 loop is CASSMSWTGVTDTQYF. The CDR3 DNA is TGTGCCAGTAGTATGAGTTGGACAGGGGTGACAGATACGCAGTATTTT.